A selection of T cell receptor beta chains follows, all from one sample in a study of T cells after yellow fever vaccination. TCRdb reanalysed the 5' RACE reads using MiXCR and keeps one entry per CDR3 protein. The table lists 300,000 to 350,000 distinct CDR3 sequences, roughly 8.3% of them singletons, with roughly 18% in the top ten. The sequences come from PBMCs, collected about 49 days after the first yellow fever vaccination. Every receptor here comes from a man in his late teens or twenties who received the YFV17D yellow fever vaccine. Each CDR3 is given with its conserved first and last residue. The order of the fields is J gene, V gene, clone size, D gene, CDR3 protein, CDR3 DNA. The D gene is left open where the match is weak. Clone size is stated in some rows and not others, as once, few, many or a class when expanded.

J gene: TRBJ1-5; V gene: TRBV20-1; clone size: few; D gene: NA; CDR3 protein: CSARSDGNQPQHF; CDR3 DNA: TGCAGTGCTAGGTCCGACGGCAATCAGCCCCAGCATTTT
J gene: TRBJ1-2; V gene: TRBV4-1; clone size: NA; D gene: NA; CDR3 protein: CASSQSPNYGYTF; CDR3 DNA: TGCGCCAGCAGCCAAAGCCCAAACTATGGCTACACCTTC
J gene: TRBJ2-3; V gene: TRBV27; clone size: many; D gene: NA; CDR3 protein: CASQRTASYTQYF; CDR3 DNA: TGTGCCAGCCAGAGGACAGCCTCGTATACGCAGTATTTT
J gene: TRBJ1-1; V gene: TRBV10-3; clone size: many; D gene: TRBD1; CDR3 protein: CAISQRQGTTFF; CDR3 DNA: TGTGCCATCAGTCAAAGACAGGGGACGACTTTCTTT
J gene: TRBJ2-7; V gene: TRBV5-8; clone size: NA; D gene: NA; CDR3 protein: CASSLAIGVTYEQYF; CDR3 DNA: TGTGCCAGCAGCTTGGCGATTGGAGTCACCTACGAGCAGTACTTC
J gene: TRBJ2-7; V gene: TRBV27; clone size: few; D gene: NA; CDR3 protein: CASLPRGSLGYEQYF; CDR3 DNA: TGTGCCAGCCTCCCACGCGGAAGCCTAGGCTACGAGCAGTACTTC
J gene: TRBJ1-6; V gene: TRBV4-3; clone size: NA; D gene: TRBD1; CDR3 protein: CASSLETGARSPLHF; CDR3 DNA: TGCGCCAGCAGCCTTGAGACAGGGGCGAGATCACCCCTCCACTTT
J gene: TRBJ2-1; V gene: TRBV10-2; clone size: few; D gene: NA; CDR3 protein: CASSELPPTARTQYNEQFF; CDR3 DNA: TGCGCCAGCAGTGAGTTACCGCCGACAGCCCGAACACAATACAATGAGCAGTTCTTC
J gene: TRBJ2-5; V gene: TRBV20-1; clone size: few; D gene: NA; CDR3 protein: CSARDTRRRPETQYF; CDR3 DNA: TGCAGTGCTAGAGATACCAGAAGGCGTCCAGAGACCCAGTACTTC
J gene: TRBJ1-6; V gene: TRBV7-8; clone size: few; D gene: NA; CDR3 protein: CASSLESSGAGSPLHF; CDR3 DNA: TGTGCCAGCAGCTTAGAGTCTTCGGGGGCGGGTTCACCCCTCCACTTT
J gene: TRBJ2-3; V gene: TRBV7-2; clone size: few; D gene: TRBD1; CDR3 protein: CASSLAGRGRDTQYF; CDR3 DNA: TGTGCCAGCAGCTTAGCAGGCAGGGGGCGAGATACGCAGTATTTT
J gene: TRBJ2-4; V gene: TRBV20-1; clone size: few; D gene: NA; CDR3 protein: CSAQKEGGAIFKNIQYF; CDR3 DNA: TGCAGTGCCCAGAAGGAGGGGGGGGCCATCTTTAAGAACATTCAGTACTTC
J gene: TRBJ1-2; V gene: TRBV28; clone size: few; D gene: NA; CDR3 protein: CASSRTAYGYTF; CDR3 DNA: TGTGCCAGCAGTCGGACAGCCTATGGCTACACCTTC
J gene: TRBJ2-5; V gene: TRBV5-1; clone size: few; D gene: TRBD2; CDR3 protein: CASSLSSGNQETQYF; CDR3 DNA: TGCGCCAGCAGCTTGTCTAGCGGTAACCAAGAGACCCAGTACTTC
J gene: TRBJ1-2; V gene: TRBV5-1; clone size: NA; D gene: NA; CDR3 protein: CASKPYPLESGSNYSYTF; CDR3 DNA: TGCGCCAGCAAACCTTATCCCCTAGAATCGGGCAGTAACTATAGCTACACCTTC
J gene: TRBJ1-1; V gene: TRBV12-3/TRBV12-4; clone size: NA; D gene: NA; CDR3 protein: CASHDEVQLGGYTEAFF; CDR3 DNA: TGTGCCAGCCACGATGAGGTGCAACTGGGTGGGTACACTGAAGCTTTCTTT
J gene: TRBJ1-1; V gene: TRBV25-1; clone size: few; D gene: TRBD1; CDR3 protein: CASSVTGGSTEAFF; CDR3 DNA: TGTGCCAGCAGTGTTACAGGGGGTAGCACTGAAGCTTTCTTT
J gene: TRBJ2-3; V gene: TRBV20-1; clone size: few; D gene: NA; CDR3 protein: CSRSRGPPADTQYF; CDR3 DNA: TGCAGCCGAAGTCGGGGACCCCCGGCAGATACGCAGTATTTT
J gene: TRBJ2-1; V gene: TRBV29-1; clone size: NA; D gene: NA; CDR3 protein: CSVEDQARTRNEQFF; CDR3 DNA: TGCAGCGTTGAAGATCAGGCAAGGACTCGGAATGAGCAGTTCTTC
J gene: TRBJ2-3; V gene: TRBV12-3/TRBV12-4; clone size: few; D gene: NA; CDR3 protein: CASSSTSLYTQYF; CDR3 DNA: TGTGCCAGCAGTTCGACGTCCCTTTATACGCAGTATTTT
J gene: TRBJ2-7; V gene: TRBV12-3/TRBV12-4; clone size: few; D gene: NA; CDR3 protein: CASSFPGRYEQYF; CDR3 DNA: TGTGCCAGCAGTTTTCCAGGTCGCTACGAGCAGTACTTC
J gene: TRBJ2-7; V gene: TRBV14; clone size: few; D gene: TRBD2; CDR3 protein: CASSQLAGGPSYEQYF; CDR3 DNA: TGTGCCAGCAGCCAGCTAGCGGGGGGCCCCTCCTACGAGCAGTACTTC
J gene: TRBJ1-1; V gene: TRBV5-1; clone size: NA; D gene: NA; CDR3 protein: CASSLVAATMNTEAFF; CDR3 DNA: TGCGCCAGCAGCTTGGTGGCTGCTACCATGAACACTGAAGCTTTCTTT
J gene: TRBJ1-4; V gene: TRBV30; clone size: few; D gene: TRBD1; CDR3 protein: CAWSPGQGGEKLFF; CDR3 DNA: TGTGCCTGGAGTCCGGGACAGGGGGGCGAAAAACTGTTTTTT
J gene: TRBJ1-2; V gene: TRBV19; clone size: NA; D gene: TRBD1; CDR3 protein: CASSNQQGVTNYGYTF; CDR3 DNA: TGTGCCAGTAGTAACCAACAGGGGGTGACTAACTATGGCTACACCTTC
J gene: TRBJ2-1; V gene: TRBV7-6; clone size: few; D gene: NA; CDR3 protein: CASSLDRQWEQFF; CDR3 DNA: TGTGCCAGCAGCTTAGATCGTCAGTGGGAGCAGTTCTTC
J gene: TRBJ2-5; V gene: TRBV6-1; clone size: NA; D gene: TRBD1; CDR3 protein: CASRQGPSETQYF; CDR3 DNA: TGTGCCAGCCGACAGGGTCCCTCAGAGACCCAGTACTTC
J gene: TRBJ2-1; V gene: TRBV7-2; clone size: NA; D gene: TRBD2; CDR3 protein: CASSSGLAGDNEQFF; CDR3 DNA: TGTGCCAGCAGCTCGGGACTAGCGGGGGACAATGAGCAGTTCTTC
J gene: TRBJ1-4; V gene: TRBV10-3; clone size: NA; D gene: NA; CDR3 protein: CAISPGGDEKLFF; CDR3 DNA: TGTGCCATCAGCCCCGGGGGGGATGAAAAACTGTTTTTT
J gene: TRBJ1-5; V gene: TRBV20-1; clone size: NA; D gene: NA; CDR3 protein: CSATGQPQHF; CDR3 DNA: TGCAGTGCCACGGGTCAGCCCCAGCATTTT
J gene: TRBJ2-3; V gene: TRBV9; clone size: NA; D gene: NA; CDR3 protein: CASSSRQGGNTDTQYF; CDR3 DNA: TGTGCCAGCAGCTCCCGACAGGGCGGGAACACAGATACGCAGTATTTT
J gene: TRBJ1-1; V gene: TRBV12-3/TRBV12-4; clone size: few; D gene: NA; CDR3 protein: CASSLMGGREAFF; CDR3 DNA: TGTGCCAGCAGTTTAATGGGGGGCAGAGAAGCTTTCTTT
J gene: TRBJ2-5; V gene: TRBV7-9; clone size: NA; D gene: NA; CDR3 protein: CASTSGVQETQYF; CDR3 DNA: TGTGCCAGCACCTCTGGGGTCCAAGAGACCCAGTACTTC
J gene: TRBJ1-5; V gene: TRBV20-1; clone size: NA; D gene: NA; CDR3 protein: CSASRETTGNQPQHF; CDR3 DNA: TGCAGTGCCAGTAGAGAGACCACAGGGAATCAGCCCCAGCATTTT
J gene: TRBJ2-2; V gene: TRBV4-1; clone size: few; D gene: NA; CDR3 protein: CASSQAGQTNTGELFF; CDR3 DNA: TGCGCCAGCAGCCAAGCTGGACAAACGAACACCGGGGAGCTGTTTTTT
J gene: TRBJ1-2; V gene: TRBV4-1; clone size: many; D gene: NA; CDR3 protein: CASTGHQNYGYTF; CDR3 DNA: TGCGCCAGCACAGGACACCAGAACTATGGCTACACCTTC
J gene: TRBJ1-1; V gene: TRBV27; clone size: few; D gene: TRBD1; CDR3 protein: CASSSRQGAGNTEAFF; CDR3 DNA: TGTGCCAGCAGTTCCCGACAGGGGGCGGGGAACACTGAAGCTTTCTTT
J gene: TRBJ1-1; V gene: TRBV19; clone size: few; D gene: NA; CDR3 protein: CASTPRRRGANTEAFF; CDR3 DNA: TGTGCCAGTACCCCACGGCGGAGAGGGGCGAACACTGAAGCTTTCTTT
J gene: TRBJ2-2; V gene: TRBV25-1; clone size: few; D gene: NA; CDR3 protein: CASSDLGPVPTGELFF; CDR3 DNA: TGTGCCAGCAGTGATCTGGGGCCGGTCCCAACCGGGGAGCTGTTTTTT
J gene: TRBJ1-5; V gene: TRBV27; clone size: NA; D gene: NA; CDR3 protein: CASSRLGRVRNQPQHF; CDR3 DNA: TGTGCCAGCAGTCGTTTAGGCAGGGTTCGCAATCAGCCCCAGCATTTT
J gene: TRBJ1-1; V gene: TRBV18; clone size: many; D gene: NA; CDR3 protein: CASSPVNEYTEAFF; CDR3 DNA: TGTGCCAGCTCACCAGTCAATGAGTACACTGAAGCTTTCTTT
J gene: TRBJ2-3; V gene: TRBV12-3/TRBV12-4; clone size: NA; D gene: TRBD2; CDR3 protein: CASSLDPGTSRPDTQYF; CDR3 DNA: TGTGCCAGCAGTCTAGATCCCGGGACTAGCAGGCCAGATACGCAGTATTTT
J gene: TRBJ1-2; V gene: TRBV6-2/TRBV6-3; clone size: few; D gene: NA; CDR3 protein: CASSYSNSFYGYTF; CDR3 DNA: TGTGCCAGCAGTTACTCTAACAGCTTCTATGGCTACACCTTC
J gene: TRBJ2-1; V gene: TRBV6-5; clone size: few; D gene: NA; CDR3 protein: CASSYSSVRSYNEQFF; CDR3 DNA: TGTGCCAGCAGTTACTCGAGTGTCCGCAGCTACAATGAGCAGTTCTTC